The 20 T cell receptor beta chains below all came from one sample that was sequenced in a study of shared T cell receptors in the human thymus. Sequencing used immunoSEQ multiplex PCR; TCRdb keeps in-frame clones, though not all of them. The data contain hundreds of thousands of clones, more than 70% of them seen just once; the ten biggest clones take up roughly 0.0094%. These data were also reused for a study on human thymus T cells.

Sequences were obtained from thymocytes. These receptors were collected from a boy in the first two years of life with a congenital heart defect.

This chain uses TRBV11-3 with TRBJ2-7; the match to TRBD2 covers 10 bases. The V gene's germline CDR1 is SGHNT and CDR2 YENEEA. V dropped 0 bases and J dropped 4; count of bases not matched to a gene: 6. The CDR3 runs 16 residues. The CDR3 region has the DNA TGTGCCAGCAGCTTAGATCCGGCTAGCGGGAGATACGAGCAGTACTTC. Translation: CASSLDPASGRYEQYF. The variable domain in full, completed from reference TRBV11-3 and TRBJ2-7, reads EAGVVQSPRYKIIEKKQPVAFWCNPISGHNTLYWYLQNLGQGPELLIRYENEEAVDDSQLPKDRFSAERLKGVDSTLKIQPAELGDSAVYLCASSLDPASGRYEQYFGPGTRLTVT.

The chain employs TRBV6-1 and TRBJ2-1; D may be TRBD1 (6 bases). This CDR3 is 15 amino acids long. The V end was cut by 7 bases, the J end by 5 bases, with 18 bases between. CDR1 is MNHNS and CDR2 is SASEGT in the germline V gene. The CDR3 is CASIKTGGYHNEQFF. DNA for the CDR3: TGTGCCAGCATTAAGACAGGAGGCTACCACAATGAGCAGTTCTTC.

The chain carries TRBV19 and TRBJ1-5; 12 nucleotides line up with TRBD1. This CDR3 contains 15 residues. Germline V CDR1 and CDR2: LNHDA, SQIVND (reference sequence). The V gene end was trimmed by 3 bases and the J gene end by 5 bases; junction bases not matched to a gene: 2. The CDR3 bases are TGTGCCAGTAGTATGGGACAGGGGGCGGATCAGCCCCAGCATTTT. Translated, it gives CASSMGQGADQPQHF.

The V gene is TRBV14, the J gene TRBJ2-7; TRBD1 might be the D (6 bases). The germline V gene has CDR1 SGHDN and CDR2 FVKESK. The CDR3 consists of 14 residues. V lost 2 bases and J lost 2, with 10 bases in between. CDR3 in DNA: TGTGCCAGCAGCCAACGGGACACCCCCTACGAGCAGTACTTC. Translated: CASSQRDTPYEQYF.

This clone was seen only once. J is TRBJ2-7 and V is TRBV28; D is undetermined. V lost 5 bases and J 4 bases, leaving 9 bases between the germline ends. The CDR3 is made up of 12 amino acids. CDR1 and CDR2 from the germline V gene are MDHEN and SYDVKM. The CDR3 sequence is CASSPPGYEQYF. In DNA form, the CDR3 reads TGTGCCAGCAGTCCCCCGGGTTACGAGCAGTACTTC.

This sequence joins TRBV11-2 and TRBJ2-1; D possibly corresponds to TRBD2 (6 bases). Germline assignment: CDR1 SGHAT and CDR2 FQNNGV. This CDR3 has 13 residues. The ends were cut back, 7 bases at V and 5 bases at J, with 12 bases in the middle. The CDR3 spells CASTLERDNEQFF. The CDR3 DNA is TGTGCCAGCACCCTGGAGCGGGACAATGAGCAGTTCTTC.

The rearrangement uses TRBV5-1 and TRBJ1-1; D call uncertain. Germline CDR1 SGHRS, CDR2 YFSETQ. Trimming cost V 1 base and J 0 bases, with 10 bases left between them. CDR3 length: 15 residues. The CDR3 here is CASSLSVFMNTEAFF. In DNA, the CDR3 is TGCGCCAGCAGCTTGTCGGTCTTCATGAACACTGAAGCTTTCTTT.

This chain uses TRBV5-1 with TRBJ2-1; the match to TRBD2 covers 16 bases. From germline, CDR1 is SGHRS and CDR2 YFSETQ. CDR3 length: 18 amino acids. V lost 3 bases, J lost 5 bases, and 8 bases stayed unmatched. CDR3 loop: CASSSDVGLAGGDNEQFF. In DNA form, the CDR3 reads TGCGCCAGCAGCTCTGATGTGGGACTAGCGGGAGGGGACAATGAGCAGTTCTTC.

This clone was counted a single time. The chain employs TRBV5-6 and TRBJ1-3, with 8 positions matching TRBD1. Trimming at V came to 4 bases and at J to 9 bases, leaving 15 bases not matched to a gene. The germline gives CDR1 SGHDT, CDR2 YYEEEE. The CDR3 contains 16 residues. In nucleotides, the CDR3 is TGTGCCAGCAGCCCAAGCCAGGGGGCTAGCGGTACCACCATATATTTT. Translated: CASSPSQGASGTTIYF.

The chain recombines TRBV27 with TRBJ2-1; 7 bases align to TRBD2. This CDR3 has 15 residues. Trimming cost V 8 bases and J 4 bases; bases outside gene matches: 11. Germline CDR1 is MNHEY and CDR2 is SMNVEV (reference sequence). In nucleotides, the CDR3 is TGTGCCAGCGCCCTTATTAGGGAGGGTTACAATGAGCAGTTCTTC. As protein: CASALIREGYNEQFF.

As concerns this clone: Additional DNA sequences in this sample encode the identical CDR3. The chain uses TRBV4-1 and TRBJ1-5; a weak D match, TRBD1 (6 bases). The CDR3 extends over 14 amino acids. V was cut by 0 bases and J by 7 bases, with 10 bases left in between. Germline CDR1 and CDR2: MGHRA and YSYEKL. The CDR3 nucleotides are TGCGCCAGCAGCCAAGAGACCCAGGGGCAGCCCCAGCATTTT. This sequence encodes CASSQETQGQPQHF.

V usage is TRBV4-1 and J usage is TRBJ2-5; 8 bases line up with TRBD1. Germline CDR1 reads MGHRA; CDR2 reads YSYEKL. J was trimmed by 1 base and V by 4 bases; bases with no gene match: 8. The CDR3 runs to 16 residues. The CDR3 DNA sequence: TGCGCCAGCAGCCGAGGTGGACAGGGTACCCAAGAGACCCAGTACTTC. Its translation: CASSRGGQGTQETQYF.

The genes are TRBV10-2 and TRBJ2-1, with TRBD2 matching 7 bases. Germline values: CDR1 WSHSY, CDR2 SAAADI. J gave up 2 bases and V 6 bases, and 4 bases lay outside the gene matches. The CDR3 has 14 residues. CDR3 sequence reads: CASRRAGAYNEQFF. As DNA, the CDR3 is TGCGCCAGCAGGCGGGCGGGAGCCTACAATGAGCAGTTCTTC.

V gene TRBV4-3 combines with J gene TRBJ1-4; tentative D call: TRBD1 (6 bases). Germline CDR1 and CDR2: LGHNA and YSLEER. The CDR3 loop spans 15 amino acids. The V and J ends lost 8 bases and 2 bases respectively, with 15 bases between them. Here the CDR3 reads CASGGQSGTNEKLFF. CDR3 bases: TGCGCCAGCGGTGGACAGTCTGGGACTAATGAAAAACTGTTTTTT.

This chain connects TRBV4-3 to TRBJ2-7; 8 bases fit TRBD1. In germline, CDR1 is LGHNA, CDR2 YSLEER. The CDR3 is made up of 15 amino acids. Trimming took 3 bases from V and 4 from J; bases not matched to a gene: 8. Here the CDR3 reads CASSQKDREVYEQYF. The CDR3 region has the DNA TGCGCCAGCAGCCAGAAGGACAGGGAGGTTTACGAGCAGTACTTC.

The CDR3 DNA is TGCGCCAGCAACAGCGGGGGGGCCGGGGAGCTGTTTTTT. Amino acid sequence: CASNSGGAGELFF. The chain is built from TRBV5-1 and TRBJ2-2, with 10 bases identical to TRBD2. With V trimmed by 6 bases and J by 6 bases, 2 bases remained unmatched. The germline V gene has CDR1 SGHRS and CDR2 YFSETQ. CDR3 size: 13 residues.

The chain couples TRBV28 to TRBJ2-3, with a possible D match to TRBD2 (5 bases). Trimming took off 4 bases at V and 5 bases at J, with 22 bases between the two ends. CDR1 MDHEN and CDR2 SYDVKM come from the germline V gene. The CDR3 has 17 residues. The CDR3 spells CASSSNTHVARVDTQYF. CDR3 nucleotides: TGTGCCAGCAGTTCAAACACCCACGTAGCGAGGGTAGATACGCAGTATTTT. Full variable domain (rest looked up from reference TRBV28 and TRBJ2-3): DVKVTQSSRYLVKRTGEKVFLECVQDMDHENMFWYRQDPGLGLRLIYFSYDVKMKEKGDIPEGYSVSREKKERFSLILESASTNQTSMYLCASSSNTHVARVDTQYFGPGTRLTVL.

The rearrangement uses TRBV18 and TRBJ2-3, with TRBD2 matching over 10 bases. Unmatched junction bases numbered 18, after V lost 3 bases and J lost 0 bases. This CDR3 has 21 amino acids. CDR1 is KGHSH and CDR2 is LQKENI in the germline V gene. CDR3 in DNA: TGTGCCAGCTCACCGGCGTTGGCGGGTCCTACTAGCGGGAATAGCACAGATACGCAGTATTTT. Protein sequence: CASSPALAGPTSGNSTDTQYF.

This chain links TRBV12-5 with TRBJ2-2; 9 bases agree with TRBD2. CDR1 LGHNT and CDR2 FRNRAP come from the germline V gene. The CDR3 has 14 amino acids. V lost 7 bases to trimming and J lost 2 bases; unmatched junction nucleotides: 2. CDR3 amino acids: CASVLAGNTGELFF. The CDR3 region has the DNA TGTGCTAGTGTTCTAGCGGGAAACACCGGGGAGCTGTTTTTT.

The J gene is TRBJ2-1, the V gene TRBV6-1, with unresolved D. Germline-derived CDR1 and CDR2 are MNHNS and SASEGT. The CDR3 runs to 17 residues. V was pared by 2 bases and J by 5 bases, with 19 bases between. The CDR3, as DNA: TGTGCCAGCAGTGAAAACCTACTCCGACACCTTGACAATGAGCAGTTCTTC. Translated: CASSENLLRHLDNEQFF.